This passage covers 30 T cell receptor beta chains from one sample sequenced in a study of T cell repertoires in cytomegalovirus infection. What these receptors recognize is not known. TCRdb used MiXCR to reprocess the reads, holding one entry per CDR3 protein. There are fewer than 950,000 distinct CDR3 sequences in the sample; 30% to 35% occur only once, and 12% lies in the top ten. Sequences were derived from cultured CD8+ T cells from PBMCs, sampled from culture after CMV antigen stimulation. These TCRs come from a human donor in good health (CMV status not recorded). Some clones in this sample may be carry-over from other donors' samples.

The chain carries TRBV28 and TRBJ2-1; 7 bases are shared with TRBD1. V gave up 8 bases and J gave up 0 bases; unmatched junction bases: 7. This CDR3 region has 15 residues. CDR1 is MDHEN and CDR2 is SYDVKM in the germline V gene. Here the CDR3 DNA reads TGTGCCAGCGGGAGAGGGGGCAGCTCCTACAATGAGCAGTTCTTC. Translation gives CASGRGGSSYNEQFF.

This clonotype was seen only a few times. The chain joins TRBV6-2 or TRBV6-3 to TRBJ2-7, with D possibly matching TRBD2 (7 bases). There are 14 residues in the CDR3. Trimming stripped 10 bases from V and 4 bases from J, with 20 bases between. Looked up from germline, CDR1 is MNHEY and CDR2 is SVGEGT. CDR3: CATNREGDRYEQYV. CDR3 DNA sequence: TGTGCCACCAACAGGGAGGGAGACCGTTACGAGCAGTACGTC.

The V gene is TRBV6-5, the J gene TRBJ1-1, with 8 bases aligning to TRBD1. The germline V gene encodes CDR1 MNHEY and CDR2 SVGAGI. The CDR3 length is 15 residues. J lost 4 bases, V lost 3 bases, and 7 bases had no gene match. The CDR3 bases are TGTGCCAGCAGTTATGTACAGGGGGTTGGCACTGAAGCTTTCTTT. It encodes CASSYVQGVGTEAFF.

V and J are TRBV2 and TRBJ1-4; weak D call: TRBD1 (5 bases). V was pared by 7 bases and J by 4 bases, with 19 bases between. Germline CDR1 is SNHLY and CDR2 is FYNNEI. This CDR3 has 16 amino acids. CDR3 nucleotide sequence: TGTGCCAGCAAGGGGTTCCGTGACATGAATAATGAAAAACTGTTTTTT. Encoded protein: CASKGFRDMNNEKLFF. Together with reference TRBV2 and TRBJ1-4, the CDR3 gives the full variable domain: EPEVTQTPSHQVTQMGQEVILRCVPISNHLYFYWYRQILGQKVEFLVSFYNNEISEKSEIFDDQFSVERPDGSNFTLKIRSTKLEDSAMYFCASKGFRDMNNEKLFFGSGTQLSVL.

The gene calls are TRBV29-1 and TRBJ1-1; D is ambiguous. This CDR3 is built from 13 residues. Germline V gives CDR1 SQVTM, CDR2 ANQGSEA. Trimming shortened V by 4 bases and J by 7 bases, and 16 bases separated the two germline ends. The chain's CDR3 is CSVAGGRTREAFF. The CDR3 DNA is TGCAGCGTTGCAGGCGGCAGGACGCGTGAAGCTTTCTTT.

This clonotype was observed at least ten times. The chain links TRBV12-3 or TRBV12-4 to TRBJ2-3; D is unresolved. This CDR3 comprises 13 residues. V was pared by 3 bases and J by 4 bases, with 8 bases between. CDR3 residues: CASSLVGSDTQYF. CDR3 sequence (DNA): TGTGCCAGCAGTTTGGTTGGCTCAGATACGCAGTATTTT.

The gene calls are TRBV12-3 or TRBV12-4 and TRBJ1-4, with 7 bases aligning to TRBD1. J gave up 3 bases and V 8 bases, and 12 bases lay outside the gene matches. The CDR3 consists of 16 residues. CDR3 nucleotide sequence: TGTGCCAGCTCTCCTACGGCGGGACAGTCTAATGAAAAACTGTTTTTT. It yields the protein CASSPTAGQSNEKLFF.

The chain uses TRBV6-5 and TRBJ1-3; no firm D call. The CDR3 loop spans 15 amino acids. Trimming removed 2 bases from V and 2 bases from J, with 10 bases in between. In germline, CDR1 is MNHEY, CDR2 SVGAGI. CDR3 residues: CASSYVRYPGNTIYF. CDR3 nucleotides: TGTGCCAGCAGTTACGTGAGGTACCCTGGAAACACCATATATTTT.

On this clonotype itself: The junction departs from the called germline gene at one end, perhaps through a read error. The J gene is TRBJ1-1, the V gene TRBV7-8; no clear D. CDR3 length: 11 amino acids. Germline CDR1 is SGHVS and CDR2 is FQNEAQ. DNA for the CDR3: TGTGTCAGCAGCTTAGTACGGGAAGCTTTCTTT. It encodes CVSSLVREAFF.

This clonotype was counted only a few times. This rearrangement joins TRBV11-2 to TRBJ2-1; D unresolved. The CDR3 totals 14 residues. V lost 1 base, J lost 6 bases, and 10 bases lay in between. The germline V gene encodes CDR1 SGHAT and CDR2 FQNNGV. CDR3 region: CASSLGVGRNEQFF. CDR3 nucleotide sequence: TGTGCCAGCAGCTTAGGAGTCGGACGCAATGAGCAGTTCTTC.

The sample holds many counts of this clonotype. The V call is TRBV10-3, the J call TRBJ2-3, with 8 bases aligning to TRBD2. V was clipped by 5 bases and J by 1 base; unmatched bases: 2. This CDR3 spans 14 amino acids. Germline CDR1 reads ENHRY; CDR2 reads SYGVKD. Here the CDR3 reads CAISIAGRTDTQYF. In nucleotides, the CDR3 is TGTGCCATCAGTATAGCGGGGCGCACAGATACGCAGTATTTT.

J is TRBJ1-4 and V is TRBV9; a possible D gene is TRBD1 (6 bases). The CDR3 extends over 15 amino acids. Germline CDR1 reads SGDLS; CDR2 reads YYNGEE. Trimming stripped 4 bases from V and 8 bases from J, with 18 bases between. The CDR3 protein is CASSPDDDGGEKLFF. Written as DNA, the CDR3 is TGTGCCAGCAGCCCTGATGACGACGGGGGCGAAAAACTGTTTTTT.

This chain joins TRBV6-2 or TRBV6-3 and TRBJ2-4; TRBD1 might be the D (6 bases). V lost 4 bases to trimming and J lost 8 bases, with 9 bases between them. CDR3 length equals 12 residues. Germline CDR1 MNHEY, CDR2 SVGEGT. In nucleotides, the CDR3 is TGTGCCAGCAGTTTCAACAGGGACATTCAGTACTTC. Amino acid sequence: CASSFNRDIQYF.

This clonotype was observed once. The chain couples TRBV27 to TRBJ2-3, with 11 bases fitting TRBD1. Per the germline V gene, CDR1 is MNHEY and CDR2 is SMNVEV (reference sequence). The CDR3 has 17 residues. V was pared by 3 bases and J by 0 bases, with 5 bases of the junction left unmatched. The CDR3 loop reads CASSFVRTGGSTDTQYF. CDR3 sequence (DNA): TGTGCCAGCAGTTTTGTTCGGACAGGGGGCAGCACAGATACGCAGTATTTT.

V usage is TRBV27 and J usage is TRBJ1-3; D gene unclear. V lost 6 bases, J lost 0 bases, and 9 bases lay in between. The length of the CDR3 is 14 residues. The germline V gene has CDR1 MNHEY and CDR2 SMNVEV (reference sequence). The CDR3 spells CASRGSTSGNTIYF. DNA for the CDR3: TGTGCCAGCAGGGGGAGTACCTCTGGAAACACCATATATTTT.

This rearrangement joins TRBV7-2 to TRBJ2-3; D could derive from TRBD1 or TRBD2 (5 bases each). Trimming removed 5 bases at V and 1 base at J, with 19 bases between. Germline assignment: CDR1 SGHTA and CDR2 FQGNSA. The CDR3 sequence is 17 residues long. The CDR3 loop reads CASSPPGRRYRTDTQYF. The CDR3 DNA is TGTGCCAGCAGCCCGCCGGGACGTCGGTACCGCACAGATACGCAGTATTTT.

The chain has TRBV10-3 and TRBJ1-1; D remains unclear. Germline loops: CDR1 ENHRY, CDR2 SYGVKD. The CDR3 has 12 residues. Trimming removed 6 bases at V and 1 base at J, with 6 bases between. CDR3 sequence reads: CAIRTTNTEAFF. The CDR3 DNA reads as TGTGCCATCAGGACAACGAACACTGAAGCTTTCTTT.

This clonotype has only a few counts. The CDR3, as DNA: TGTGCCGCAGCAAGGGGGGTTAACGTCCTGACTTTC. It translates to CAAARGVNVLTF. The chain couples TRBV6-2 or TRBV6-3 to TRBJ2-6; the D call may be TRBD1 or TRBD2 (6 bases each). V was pared by 11 bases and J by 10 bases, with 15 bases between. Germline V lookup: CDR1 MNHEY, CDR2 SVGEGT. The CDR3 is made up of 12 amino acids.

The CDR3 loop is CASSPTSHRGYEQYV. CDR3 bases: TGTGCCAGCAGTCCTACCTCACACAGGGGCTACGAGCAGTACGTC. This rearrangement joins TRBV6-2 or TRBV6-3 to TRBJ2-7, with TRBD1 matching over 7 bases. Per germline, CDR1 MNHEY and CDR2 SVGEGT. V lost 5 bases and J lost 3; bases outside the gene matches: 10. The CDR3 has 15 residues.

A note on this clonotype: Compared with germline, one end of the junction differs, possibly owing to a read error. The chain combines TRBV6-5 with TRBJ2-5; D unresolved. Looked up from germline, CDR1 is MNHEY and CDR2 is SVGAGI. The CDR3 is 14 residues long. This CDR3 reads CASSYYSNQETQYF. The CDR3 nucleotides read TGTGCCAGCAGTTACTATAGCAACCAGGAGACCCAGTACTTC.

V gene TRBV19 combines with J gene TRBJ1-1; TRBD1 is a possible D gene (6 bases). The CDR3 spans 18 residues. CDR1 and CDR2 (germline): LNHDA, SQIVND (reference sequence). Trimming took 0 bases from V and 4 from J, leaving 21 bases between them. In DNA form, the CDR3 reads TGTGCCAGTAGTATAGATGACGGGGGCTGGAACCTTGGCACTGAAGCTTTCTTT. Its translation: CASSIDDGGWNLGTEAFF.

The V call is TRBV27, the J call TRBJ1-4; 7 bases fit TRBD1. This CDR3 region has 14 residues. Germline V lookup: CDR1 MNHEY, CDR2 SMNVEV (reference sequence). V was pared by 6 bases and J by 5 bases, with 6 bases of the junction left unmatched. Here the CDR3 reads CASSPGQDNEKLFF. CDR3 bases: TGTGCCAGCAGCCCCGGACAGGACAATGAAAAACTGTTTTTT.

This clonotype was seen only a few times. The V and J genes are TRBV7-8 and TRBJ1-5, with D perhaps matching TRBD1 (5 bases). Germline CDR1 SGHVS, CDR2 FQNEAQ. Trimming took 6 bases from V and 0 from J, leaving 9 bases between them. CDR3 size: 14 residues. The CDR3 region is CASRGEYSNQPQHF. The CDR3 nucleotides are TGTGCCAGCAGGGGGGAATATAGCAATCAGCCCCAGCATTTT.

This clonotype has a count of ten or more. The chain carries TRBV7-2 and TRBJ1-2; perhaps TRBD1 as D (5 bases). V was pared by 6 bases and J by 8 bases, with 13 bases between. Germline V gene lookup returns CDR1 SGHTA and CDR2 FQGNSA. The CDR3 has 12 residues. The DNA of the CDR3 is TGTGCCAGCAGTTTAATGAGGGACGGCTACACCTTC. It is translated as CASSLMRDGYTF. The full variable domain, in which reference TRBV7-2 and TRBJ1-2 provide the parts outside the CDR3, is GAGVSQSPSNKVTEKGKDVELRCDPISGHTALYWYRQSLGQGLEFLIYFQGNSAPDKSGLPSDRFSAERTGGSVSTLTIQRTQQEDSAVYLCASSLMRDGYTFGSGTRLTVV.

This clonotype was counted ten times or more. The chain recombines TRBV28 with TRBJ2-2; no definite D call. The CDR3 has 12 amino acids. Trimming removed 6 bases from V and 7 bases from J, with 9 bases in between. In germline, CDR1 is MDHEN, CDR2 SYDVKM. Here the CDR3 reads CASRPLSGELFF. The DNA for the CDR3 is TGTGCCAGCAGGCCCTTAAGCGGGGAGCTGTTTTTT.

In this sample, this clonotype turned up many times. This chain connects TRBV7-9 to TRBJ2-5; D is ambiguous. V was cut by 1 base and J by 2 bases, with 5 bases left in between. Germline V gene data show CDR1 as SEHNR and CDR2 as FQNEAQ (reference sequence). There are 13 residues in the CDR3. The CDR3 bases are TGTGCCAGCAGCTTAGAACTACAAGAGACCCAGTACTTC. This gives the protein CASSLELQETQYF.

In this sample, this clonotype turned up many times. The chain links TRBV28 to TRBJ2-1; TRBD2 aligns across 8 bases. After removal of 8 bases from V and 2 bases from J, the junction contained 11 bases not matched to a gene. CDR3 length: 16 amino acids. The V gene's germline CDR1 is MDHEN and CDR2 SYDVKM. CDR3 sequence: CASVATAGGTYNEQFF. The CDR3 DNA is TGTGCCAGCGTGGCGACGGCGGGGGGAACCTACAATGAGCAGTTCTTC.

This clonotype was detected once. This chain connects TRBV20-1 to TRBJ2-7; TRBD1 matches at 8 bases. CDR1 is DFQATT, CDR2 SNEGSKA, per germline (reference sequence). After removal of 1 base from V and 0 bases from J, the junction contained 5 bases not matched to a gene. The CDR3 extends over 15 amino acids. The CDR3 reads CSARGDRHSSYEQYF. Written as DNA, the CDR3 is TGCAGTGCTAGAGGGGACAGGCATAGCTCCTACGAGCAGTACTTC.

A few counts support this clonotype. The rearrangement uses TRBV27 and TRBJ1-1; D remains ambiguous. Germline V gene data show CDR1 as MNHEY and CDR2 as SMNVEV (reference sequence). Between the trimmed V and J ends, which lost 0 bases and 5 bases, there was a span of 10 bases. This CDR3 comprises 14 residues. CDR3: CASSLSPDLTEAFF. The CDR3 coding sequence is TGTGCCAGCAGTTTATCGCCAGATCTAACTGAAGCTTTCTTT.

J is TRBJ1-6 and V is TRBV28, with D unclear. CDR3 length: 17 amino acids. V was pared by 1 base and J by 0 bases, with 10 bases between. Germline V lookup: CDR1 MDHEN, CDR2 SYDVKM. The CDR3 is CASSLSDTSSYNSPLHF. Here the CDR3 DNA reads TGTGCCAGCAGTTTATCTGACACGAGCTCCTATAATTCACCCCTCCACTTT.